Sequencing of this T cell receptor (beta chain) was carried out in a study of CD8 T cells in Susac syndrome. The CDR3 is 14 amino acids. Trimming removed 5 bases from V and 4 bases from J, with 12 bases in between. Per the germline V gene, CDR1 is PRHDT and CDR2 is FYEKMQ (reference sequence). CD8+ and CD4+ blood T cells underwent TCR beta sequencing. RNA, at about 0.45 to 1 ug, was reverse transcribed with random hexamers. Coverage of TCR beta CDR3 amplification by immunoSEQ multiplex PCR extended to 54 Vbeta and 13 Jbeta. Using its own MiXCR run on the immunoSEQ multiplex PCR reads, TCRdb lists one record per CDR3 protein. This repertoire shows more than 95,000 distinct CDR3 sequences, over 85% found once; its top ten account for approximately 0.3%.

Sequences were obtained from CD8+ T cells from PBMCs. The chain combines TRBV13 with TRBJ2-1; a possible D gene is TRBD2 (5 bases). The receptor's source is a human donor with multiple sclerosis. The CDR3 reads CASSPRVGYNEQFF. The CDR3 DNA reads as TGTGCCAGCAGCCCGAGGGTGGGGTACAATGAGCAGTTCTTC.